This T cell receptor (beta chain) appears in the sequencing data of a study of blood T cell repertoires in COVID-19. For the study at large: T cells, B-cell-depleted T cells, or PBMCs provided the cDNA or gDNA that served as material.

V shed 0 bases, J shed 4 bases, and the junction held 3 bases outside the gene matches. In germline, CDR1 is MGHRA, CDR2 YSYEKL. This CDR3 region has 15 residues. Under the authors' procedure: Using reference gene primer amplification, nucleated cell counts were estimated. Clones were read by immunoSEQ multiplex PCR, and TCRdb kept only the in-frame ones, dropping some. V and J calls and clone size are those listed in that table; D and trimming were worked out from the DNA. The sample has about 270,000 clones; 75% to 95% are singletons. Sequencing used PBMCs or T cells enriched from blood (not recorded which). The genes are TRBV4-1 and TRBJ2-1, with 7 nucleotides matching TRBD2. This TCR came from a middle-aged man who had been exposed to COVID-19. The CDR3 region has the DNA TGCGCCAGCAGCCAAGAGGCTAGCGGATACAATGAGCAGTTCTTC. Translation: CASSQEASGYNEQFF.